What follows is one T cell receptor (beta chain) and its context. Its antigen is still unknown. The data stem from a study of cytomegalovirus exposure and HLA in healthy donors. Findings and limits, study-wide: For most subjects, TCR beta sequences were reported to predict HLA-A and HLA-B alleles with accuracy. Many donors shared some public TCRs, even though most TCR sequences were rare.

With 60 Vbeta and 13 Jbeta primers, the PCR was carried out. Sequencing used immunoSEQ multiplex PCR; TCRdb keeps in-frame clones, though not all of them. Of about 170,000 clones in the sample, around three quarters were seen once. The CDR3 is 15 amino acids. CDR1 is LGHNA and CDR2 is YSLEER in the germline V gene. Trimming took 0 bases from V and 8 from J, leaving 16 bases between them. The chain links TRBV4-3 to TRBJ1-2; no definite D call. The clonotype comes from a woman in her forties or fifties in good health and CMV-seronegative. Sequenced: PBMCs. The CDR3: CASSQENSIIGGYTF. CDR3 in DNA: TGCGCCAGCAGCCAAGAGAACAGTATAATTGGCGGCTACACCTTC.